This T cell receptor beta chain originates from a study of blood T cells in healthy people across ages. Study-level results: Higher naive T cell percentage went strongly together with higher TCR beta diversity.

Alongside a J-beta primer mix, a sample-barcoded 5' primer served in a second PCR lasting roughly 7 to 11 cycles. TCRdb independently ran MiXCR on the 5' RACE reads; one entry per CDR3 protein. The top ten hold about 22% of the sample, which has 550,000 to 600,000 distinct CDR3 sequences, more than 45% seen once. The V end was cut by 3 bases, the J end by 4 bases, with 6 bases between. Germline loops: CDR1 DFQATT, CDR2 SNEGSKA (reference sequence). The CDR3 loop spans 11 amino acids. There were healthy Caucasian individuals from Russia, aged about 6 to 95, serving as donors. Isolation per sample recovered at least 7 million PBMCs. Total RNA, at least 6 micrograms per sample, was extracted from PBMCs. In the case of this clonotype: Its target is unknown.

The chain joins TRBV20-1 to TRBJ2-5; D not resolved. The receptor's source is an elderly man in good health. Sequencing was carried out using blood. CDR3 sequence: CSARAGETQYF. The CDR3 DNA is TGCAGTGCTAGGGCCGGAGAGACCCAGTACTTC.